This TCR beta chain was identified in a study of T cells in women clearing cervical HPV infection. Clones were sequenced by immunoSEQ multiplex PCR, and TCRdb holds only the in-frame ones, with some missing. This table holds over 10,000 clones. Germline CDR1 and CDR2: SGHTA and FQGNSA. The CDR3 runs to 14 residues. With respect to this clone: The CDR3 end falls 3 residues outside the read, so it is completed with the germline J gene.

The J gene is TRBJ1-2, the V gene TRBV7-2, with D maybe TRBD1 (6 bases). The receptor was derived from a woman between 18 and 70 years old with a cervical HPV16 infection that either progressed to CIN3+ or cleared (not recorded which). Sequenced: blood buffy coat. CDR3 sequence reads: CASTLSGGPYDYTF. The part of the CDR3 DNA that was read is TGTGCCAGCACCCTTAGCGGGGGGCCCTACGAC.